The rows below give T cell receptor beta chains drawn from one sample of a study of T cells after yellow fever vaccination. TCRdb independently ran MiXCR on the 5' RACE reads; one entry per CDR3 protein. The sample has 280,000 or so distinct CDR3 sequences, 7.5% to 9% seen once; the top ten hold 3% to 4%. Material: CD4+ T cells sorted from PBMCs, obtained 5 days after the yellow fever booster vaccination. The receptors here all came from a young man who received the YFV17D yellow fever vaccine. Both conserved end residues are part of each CDR3. A D gene is named only where the DNA matches it firmly. Part of the rows lack a size; the others show once, few, many or a class for expanded clones.

d_call: -
clone_size: -
v_call: TRBV4-3
j_call: TRBJ1-1
cdr3_nt: TGCGCCAGCGCTACAGGGAGAGACGCTGAAGCTTTCTTT
cdr3_aa: CASATGRDAEAFF

d_call: -
clone_size: -
v_call: TRBV5-1
j_call: TRBJ2-1
cdr3_nt: TGCGCCAGCAGCTTAGATGGGGGCGGTGAGCAGTTCTTC
cdr3_aa: CASSLDGGGEQFF

d_call: TRBD2
clone_size: -
v_call: TRBV20-1
j_call: TRBJ2-2
cdr3_nt: TGCAGTGCGACCAGGACTAGCGGGGGACCCGGGGAGCTGTTTTTT
cdr3_aa: CSATRTSGGPGELFF

d_call: -
clone_size: -
v_call: TRBV7-2
j_call: TRBJ2-7
cdr3_nt: TGTGCCTGTCGCGGGACAGCCTCCTACGAGCAGTACTTC
cdr3_aa: CACRGTASYEQYF

d_call: -
clone_size: -
v_call: TRBV9
j_call: TRBJ1-3
cdr3_nt: TGTGCCAGCAGCCTCAGATCACAGGAAAACACCATATATTTT
cdr3_aa: CASSLRSQENTIYF

d_call: TRBD1
clone_size: few
v_call: TRBV20-1
j_call: TRBJ2-2
cdr3_nt: TGCAGTGCTTGGACAGGGGCAGGAGCCGGGGAGCTGTTTTTT
cdr3_aa: CSAWTGAGAGELFF

d_call: TRBD2
clone_size: few
v_call: TRBV20-1
j_call: TRBJ2-1
cdr3_nt: TGCAGTGCTAGAGACTGGGGAATAGCGGGGGTCACTGAGCAGTTCTTC
cdr3_aa: CSARDWGIAGVTEQFF

d_call: -
clone_size: few
v_call: TRBV5-6
j_call: TRBJ1-2
cdr3_nt: TGTGCCAGCAGCTTGAGAGGCGTTTACATCGGAAACTATGGCTACACCTTC
cdr3_aa: CASSLRGVYIGNYGYTF

d_call: -
clone_size: -
v_call: TRBV5-4
j_call: TRBJ2-1
cdr3_nt: TGTGCCAGCAGCTTGGGGGGGGTACGCTCCTACAATGAGCAGTTCTTC
cdr3_aa: CASSLGGVRSYNEQFF

d_call: TRBD2
clone_size: once
v_call: TRBV7-2
j_call: TRBJ2-5
cdr3_nt: TGTGCCAGCAGCTTCATGCTAGCGGGGGGGCCTAAAGAGACCCAGTACTTC
cdr3_aa: CASSFMLAGGPKETQYF

d_call: -
clone_size: many
v_call: TRBV18
j_call: TRBJ2-5
cdr3_nt: TGTGCCAGCTCACCGACCGGCTGGGAGACCCAGTACTTC
cdr3_aa: CASSPTGWETQYF

d_call: -
clone_size: -
v_call: TRBV12-3/TRBV12-4
j_call: TRBJ1-6
cdr3_nt: TGTGCCAGCACTCTTGCGGGGACCATAGGATCACCCCTCCACTTT
cdr3_aa: CASTLAGTIGSPLHF

d_call: -
clone_size: -
v_call: TRBV5-1
j_call: TRBJ2-3
cdr3_nt: TGCGCCAGCAGCTTGGGGCCTAATCTTGATACGCAGTATTTT
cdr3_aa: CASSLGPNLDTQYF

d_call: -
clone_size: many
v_call: TRBV29-1
j_call: TRBJ1-2
cdr3_nt: TGCAGCGTTGCCCCGCAGTCCGGCCCGCTCTATGGCTACACCTTC
cdr3_aa: CSVAPQSGPLYGYTF

d_call: TRBD2
clone_size: few
v_call: TRBV7-2
j_call: TRBJ2-6
cdr3_nt: TGTGCCAGCCCTAGCGGGGGGACTGGGGCCAACGTCCTGACTTTC
cdr3_aa: CASPSGGTGANVLTF

d_call: TRBD1
clone_size: -
v_call: TRBV5-1
j_call: TRBJ1-2
cdr3_nt: TGCGCCAGCAGCGGCCGGGACAGCTACTATGGCTACACCTTC
cdr3_aa: CASSGRDSYYGYTF

d_call: -
clone_size: few
v_call: TRBV3-1
j_call: TRBJ1-1
cdr3_nt: TGTGCCAGCAGCCAAGGAGGTAATCTTGGAGCTTTCTTT
cdr3_aa: CASSQGGNLGAFF

d_call: -
clone_size: many
v_call: TRBV12-3/TRBV12-4
j_call: TRBJ1-1
cdr3_nt: TGTGCCAGCAGTTTGGGGACTTGGAACACTGAAGCTTTCTTT
cdr3_aa: CASSLGTWNTEAFF

d_call: TRBD2
clone_size: many
v_call: TRBV5-4
j_call: TRBJ2-5
cdr3_nt: TGTGCCAGCAGCTTGACTAGCGGGAACACTCAAGAGACCCAGTACTTC
cdr3_aa: CASSLTSGNTQETQYF

d_call: -
clone_size: -
v_call: TRBV20-1
j_call: TRBJ2-1
cdr3_nt: TGCAGTGCTCATAAGGGCGGATCCTACAATGAGCAGTTCTTC
cdr3_aa: CSAHKGGSYNEQFF

d_call: TRBD1
clone_size: many
v_call: TRBV6-5
j_call: TRBJ1-5
cdr3_nt: TGTGCCAGCCATAAATTGGGACAGGGGCAGCCCCAGCATTTT
cdr3_aa: CASHKLGQGQPQHF